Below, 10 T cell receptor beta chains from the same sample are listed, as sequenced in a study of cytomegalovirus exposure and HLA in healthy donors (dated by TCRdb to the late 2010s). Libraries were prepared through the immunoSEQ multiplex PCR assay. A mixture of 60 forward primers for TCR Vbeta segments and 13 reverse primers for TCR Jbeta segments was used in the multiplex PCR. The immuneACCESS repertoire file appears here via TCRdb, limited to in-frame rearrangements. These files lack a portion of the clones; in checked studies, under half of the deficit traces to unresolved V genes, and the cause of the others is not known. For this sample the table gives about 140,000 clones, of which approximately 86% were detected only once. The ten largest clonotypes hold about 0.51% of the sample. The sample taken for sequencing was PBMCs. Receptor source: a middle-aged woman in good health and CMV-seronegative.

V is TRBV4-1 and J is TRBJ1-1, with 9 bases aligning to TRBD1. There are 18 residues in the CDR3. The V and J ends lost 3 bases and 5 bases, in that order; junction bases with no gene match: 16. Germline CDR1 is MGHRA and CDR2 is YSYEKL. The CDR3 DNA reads TGCGCCAGCAGCCACTTAGTCCCGGGACAGGGAAGGGGGACTGAAGCTTTCTTT. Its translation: CASSHLVPGQGRGTEAFF.

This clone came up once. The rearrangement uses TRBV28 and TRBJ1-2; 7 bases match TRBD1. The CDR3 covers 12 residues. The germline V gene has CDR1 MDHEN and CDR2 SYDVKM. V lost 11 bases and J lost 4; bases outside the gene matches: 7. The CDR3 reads CALYRDSYGYTF. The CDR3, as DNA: TGTGCCCTCTACCGGGACAGCTATGGCTACACCTTC.

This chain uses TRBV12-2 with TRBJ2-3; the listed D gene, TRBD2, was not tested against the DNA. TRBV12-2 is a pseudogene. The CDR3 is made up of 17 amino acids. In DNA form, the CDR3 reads TGTGCAAGTCGCTTCCGGGGTGACGGCAAAATCACAGATACGCAGTATTTT. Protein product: CASRFRGDGKITDTQYF.

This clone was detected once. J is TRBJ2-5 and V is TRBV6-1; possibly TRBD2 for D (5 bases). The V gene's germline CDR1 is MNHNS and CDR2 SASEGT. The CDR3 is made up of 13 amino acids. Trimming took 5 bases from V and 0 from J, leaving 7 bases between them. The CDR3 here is CASSSSYQETQYF. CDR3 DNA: TGTGCCAGCAGTTCTAGCTACCAAGAGACCCAGTACTTC.

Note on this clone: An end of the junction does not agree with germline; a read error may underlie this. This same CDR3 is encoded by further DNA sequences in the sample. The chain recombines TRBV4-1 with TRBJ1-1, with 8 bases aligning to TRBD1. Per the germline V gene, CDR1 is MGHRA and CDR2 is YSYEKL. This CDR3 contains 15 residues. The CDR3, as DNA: TGCGCCAGCAGCACACCGACAGGGGACGACACTGAGGCTTTCTTT. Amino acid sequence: CASSTPTGDDTEAFF.

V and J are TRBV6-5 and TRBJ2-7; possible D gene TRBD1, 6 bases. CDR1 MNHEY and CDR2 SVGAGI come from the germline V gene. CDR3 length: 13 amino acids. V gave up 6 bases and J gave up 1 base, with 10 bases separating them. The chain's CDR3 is CASSNTGSYEQYF. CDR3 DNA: TGTGCCAGCAGCAACACAGGGTCCTACGAGCAGTACTTC.

The CDR3 protein is CAISGRQGANTEAFF. DNA of the CDR3: TGTGCCATCAGTGGAAGACAGGGGGCAAATACTGAAGCTTTCTTT. The chain couples TRBV10-3 to TRBJ1-1, with TRBD1 matching 10 bases. Germline V lookup: CDR1 ENHRY, CDR2 SYGVKD. V shed 4 bases, J shed 5 bases, and the junction held 7 bases outside the gene matches. The CDR3 covers 15 residues.

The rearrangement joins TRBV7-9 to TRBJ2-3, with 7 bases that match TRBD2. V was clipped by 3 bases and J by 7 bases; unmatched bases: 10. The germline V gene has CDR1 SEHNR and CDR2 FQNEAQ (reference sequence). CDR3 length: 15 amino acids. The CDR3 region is CASSFWSGTFHTQYF. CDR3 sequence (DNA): TGTGCCAGCAGCTTTTGGAGCGGGACCTTTCATACGCAGTATTTT. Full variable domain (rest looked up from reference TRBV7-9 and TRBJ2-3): DTGVSQNPRHKITKRGQNVTFRCDPISEHNRLYWYRQTLGQGPEFLTYFQNEAQLEKSRLLSDRFSAERPKGSFSTLEIQRTEQGDSAMYLCASSFWSGTFHTQYFGPGTRLTVL.

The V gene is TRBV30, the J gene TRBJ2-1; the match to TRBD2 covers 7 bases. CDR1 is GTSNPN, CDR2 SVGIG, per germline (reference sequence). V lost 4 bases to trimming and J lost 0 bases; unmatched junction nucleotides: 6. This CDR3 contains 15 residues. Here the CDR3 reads CAWTAGIISYNEQFF. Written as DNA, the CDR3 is TGTGCCTGGACAGCGGGAATTATCTCCTACAATGAGCAGTTCTTC.

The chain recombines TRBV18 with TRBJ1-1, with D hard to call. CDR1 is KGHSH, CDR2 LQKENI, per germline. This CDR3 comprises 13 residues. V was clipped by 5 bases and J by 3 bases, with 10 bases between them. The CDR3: CASSFSGYTEAFF. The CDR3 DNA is TGTGCCAGCTCATTTTCGGGGTACACTGAAGCTTTCTTT.